Each of the 2 T cell receptor beta chains below was sequenced from the same sample in a study of cytomegalovirus exposure and HLA in healthy donors. In the PCR, 60 Vbeta and 13 Jbeta primers were used. Assay: immunoSEQ multiplex PCR; the TCRdb copy retains only in-frame clones and omits some. Of 150,000 to 200,000 clones in the sample, 75% to 80% were seen once. Source material: PBMCs. All receptors derive from a man aged 35-49 years in good health and CMV-seropositive.

V and J are TRBV6-1 and TRBJ2-5; 9 bases match TRBD2. J gave up 3 bases and V 4 bases, and 6 bases lay outside the gene matches. The CDR3 has 15 residues. Per the germline V gene, CDR1 is MNHNS and CDR2 is SASEGT. CDR3 DNA sequence: TGTGCCAGCAGTGGTACGGGACTAGCTAAAGAGACCCAGTACTTC. Translated, it gives CASSGTGLAKETQYF.

DNA of the CDR3: TGCGCCAGCGGGAGACACGACGGAGCCAAAAACATTCAGTACTTC. This sequence encodes CASGRHDGAKNIQYF. V gene TRBV10-2 combines with J gene TRBJ2-4, with D maybe TRBD2 (5 bases). The CDR3 has 15 residues. With 8 bases removed from V and 0 bases from J, the gap between germline ends came to 14 bases. Germline assignment: CDR1 WSHSY and CDR2 SAAADI.